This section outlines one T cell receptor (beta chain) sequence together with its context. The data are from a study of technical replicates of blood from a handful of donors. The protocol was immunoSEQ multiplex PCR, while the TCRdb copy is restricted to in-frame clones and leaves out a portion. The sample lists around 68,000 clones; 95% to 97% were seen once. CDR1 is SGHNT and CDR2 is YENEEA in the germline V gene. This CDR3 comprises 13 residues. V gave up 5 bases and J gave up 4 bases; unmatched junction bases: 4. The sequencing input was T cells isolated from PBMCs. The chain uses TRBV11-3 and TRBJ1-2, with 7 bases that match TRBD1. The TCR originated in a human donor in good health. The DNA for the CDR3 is TGTGCCAGCAGCCCGGGACAGTTCTATGGCTACACCTTC. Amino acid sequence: CASSPGQFYGYTF.